These 17 T cell receptor beta chains originate from one sample sequenced in a study of blood T cell repertoires in COVID-19 (dated by TCRdb to the early 2020s). Library construction relied on the immunoSEQ multiplex PCR assay. TCRdb took this table from immuneACCESS and kept in-frame rearrangements with V and J called. Such tables lack part of the clones; where checked against another copy, unresolved V genes explain under half of the gap, and the rest is unexplained. In this sample the table shows 150,000 or so clones, approximately 79% of which occur a single time. Around 3% of the sample rests with the top ten. The sample was peripheral blood. These receptors were taken from a woman older than 75 with acute or convalescent COVID-19.

This clone appeared a single time. The chain uses TRBV21-1 and TRBJ2-7; the table's D call, TRBD2, was not checked against the DNA. TRBV21-1 is an annotated pseudogene. The length of the CDR3 is 15 residues. This CDR3 is CASSKDSGSTYEQYF. The CDR3, as DNA: TGTGCCAGCAGCAAAGATAGCGGAAGTACCTACGAGCAGTACTTC.

The rearrangement joins TRBV3-1 (or the pseudogene TRBV3-2) to TRBJ2-3; TRBD1 matches 9 bases. The CDR3 loop spans 14 amino acids. J gave up 4 bases and V 4 bases, and 3 bases lay outside the gene matches. In germline, CDR1 is LGHDT, CDR2 YNNKEL (reference sequence). CDR3 sequence reads: CASSRRQGADTQYF. The CDR3 DNA reads as TGTGCCAGCAGCCGGAGACAGGGGGCAGATACGCAGTATTTT.

The rearrangement joins TRBV6-5 to TRBJ2-1, with 9 nucleotides matching TRBD2. V shed 3 bases and J 9 bases; nucleotides not matched to a gene: 9. Germline CDR1 is MNHEY and CDR2 is SVGAGI. This CDR3 has 15 amino acids. In DNA form, the CDR3 reads TGTGCCAGCAGTTATTCCGGGACTAGCCGGGCTGAGCAGTTCTTC. Translating it yields CASSYSGTSRAEQFF.

This clone was found once. This chain uses TRBV18 with TRBJ2-1; D remains unclear. The CDR3 loop spans 13 amino acids. Trimming left V 3 bases short and J 6 bases short, with 9 bases between. Germline loops: CDR1 KGHSH, CDR2 LQKENI. CDR3: CASSPARGNEQFF. DNA for the CDR3: TGTGCCAGCTCACCGGCCAGAGGCAATGAGCAGTTCTTC.

This clone qualifies as medium-sized. The chain links TRBV28 to TRBJ1-6; 9 bases fit TRBD1. The V gene end was trimmed by 6 bases and the J gene end by 7 bases; junction bases not matched to a gene: 7. The CDR3 spans 15 residues. CDR1 and CDR2 (germline): MDHEN, SYDVKM. Here the CDR3 reads CASRGTGNENSPLHF. The CDR3 bases are TGTGCCAGCAGAGGGACAGGGAATGAGAATTCACCCCTCCACTTT. The full variable domain, rest sourced from reference TRBV28 and TRBJ1-6, is DVKVTQSSRYLVKRTGEKVFLECVQDMDHENMFWYRQDPGLGLRLIYFSYDVKMKEKGDIPEGYSVSREKKERFSLILESASTNQTSMYLCASRGTGNENSPLHFGNGTRLTVT.

The chain carries TRBV21-1 and TRBJ2-7; the table assigns TRBD2, which was not confirmed against the DNA. TRBV21-1 has pseudogene status. There are 20 residues in the CDR3. Here the CDR3 reads CASSTPPAGKLAGGAYEQYF. CDR3 coding DNA: TGTGCCAGCAGCACCCCGCCAGCCGGAAAACTAGCGGGAGGGGCCTACGAGCAGTACTTC.

The V and J genes are TRBV29-1 and TRBJ2-1, with 15 bases that match TRBD2. The CDR3 is made up of 13 amino acids. CDR1 is SQVTM and CDR2 is ANQGSEA in the germline V gene. The J segment lost 8 bases and the V segment lost 5 bases, leaving 1 base of the junction unmatched. Written as DNA, the CDR3 is TGCAGCGTTCGGACTAGCGGGAGGGATGAGCAGTTCTTC. This encodes CSVRTSGRDEQFF.

This clone was observed a few times. This chain joins TRBV28 and TRBJ2-3; TRBD2 aligns across 12 bases. The V gene's germline CDR1 is MDHEN and CDR2 SYDVKM. Unmatched junction bases numbered 11, after V lost 5 bases and J lost 2 bases. This CDR3 contains 18 residues. CDR3 in amino acids: CASSPQGLAGTNTDTQYF. In nucleotides, the CDR3 is TGTGCCAGCAGTCCACAAGGACTAGCGGGAACAAACACAGATACGCAGTATTTT.

The rearrangement joins TRBV7-2 to TRBJ2-7; possible D gene TRBD2, 7 bases. Germline V lookup: CDR1 SGHTA, CDR2 FQGNSA. The V gene lost 2 bases and the J gene lost 5 bases, with 13 bases spanning the gap. This CDR3 is built from 14 residues. The CDR3 sequence: CASSLNWGGHEQYF. The CDR3 region has the DNA TGTGCCAGCAGCTTAAACTGGGGGGGCCACGAGCAGTACTTC. The variable domain in full, with the rest retrieved from reference TRBV7-2 and TRBJ2-7, is GAGVSQSPSNKVTEKGKDVELRCDPISGHTALYWYRQSLGQGLEFLIYFQGNSAPDKSGLPSDRFSAERTGGSVSTLTIQRTQQEDSAVYLCASSLNWGGHEQYFGPGTRLTVT.

This clone was counted once. The V call is TRBV4-1, the J call TRBJ1-6, with a possible D match to TRBD1 (5 bases). The CDR3 extends over 15 amino acids. Per the germline V gene, CDR1 is MGHRA and CDR2 is YSYEKL. V dropped 7 bases and J dropped 8 bases, with 18 bases sitting between them. The CDR3 DNA reads as TGCGCCAGCAAGCGGGGCTTACCTCGGGATTCACCCCTCCACTTT. Protein sequence: CASKRGLPRDSPLHF.

V and J are TRBV19 and TRBJ2-3; possibly TRBD1 for D (6 bases). The CDR3 consists of 13 residues. In germline, CDR1 is LNHDA, CDR2 SQIVND (reference sequence). The ends were cut back, 3 bases at V and 4 bases at J, with 8 bases in the middle. The chain's CDR3 is CASSIQGSDTQYF. In DNA, the CDR3 is TGTGCCAGTAGTATTCAGGGGTCAGATACGCAGTATTTT.

This clone was counted between two and nine times. DNA for the CDR3: TGCGCCAGCAGCCAAGACTTCACAGATAACTATGGCTACACCTTC. Translation gives CASSQDFTDNYGYTF. This chain joins TRBV4-3 and TRBJ1-2; D gene uncertain. The germline V and J ends were trimmed by 0 bases and 1 base, with 9 bases remaining between them. Per germline, CDR1 LGHNA and CDR2 YSLEER. The CDR3 spans 15 residues.

The chain links TRBV3-1 (or the pseudogene TRBV3-2) to TRBJ1-6; no clear D. The CDR3 covers 17 residues. Trimming shortened V by 0 bases and J by 7 bases, and 16 bases separated the two germline ends. Germline CDR1 is LGHDT and CDR2 is YNNKEL (reference sequence). In nucleotides, the CDR3 is TGTGCCAGCAGCCAAGATAAGTCAGAGGATCAAAATTCACCCCTCCACTTT. Its protein is CASSQDKSEDQNSPLHF.

The sample holds a few counts of this clone. V gene TRBV28 combines with J gene TRBJ2-7, with D hard to call. This CDR3 has 11 amino acids. The germline CDR1 and CDR2 sequences are MDHEN and SYDVKM. V lost 10 bases and J lost 0, with 7 bases in between. CDR3 region: CAITSSYEQYF. CDR3 coding DNA: TGTGCCATCACGAGCTCCTACGAGCAGTACTTC. The full variable domain, its missing parts supplied by reference TRBV28 and TRBJ2-7, is DVKVTQSSRYLVKRTGEKVFLECVQDMDHENMFWYRQDPGLGLRLIYFSYDVKMKEKGDIPEGYSVSREKKERFSLILESASTNQTSMYLCAITSSYEQYFGPGTRLTVT.

A remark on this clone: Relative to the germline gene, one junction end is altered; a read error may explain this. The chain has TRBV7-2 and TRBJ2-1, with TRBD2 matching 7 bases. Germline CDR1 is SGHTA and CDR2 is FQGNSA. This CDR3 spans 14 amino acids. The CDR3 DNA reads TGTGCCAGCAGCTTAGAGGCGGGGGTGCCCCTGAAGGTCTTC. As protein: CASSLEAGVPLKVF.

The chain has TRBV7-9 and TRBJ1-1; D remains unclear. CDR1 SEHNR and CDR2 FQNEAQ come from the germline V gene (reference sequence). Trimming pared 4 bases from V and 5 bases from J, leaving 14 bases between. The CDR3 totals 14 residues. As DNA, the CDR3 is TGTGCCAGCAGCTCCGAATACAGAGCTACTGAAGCTTTCTTT. Its translation is CASSSEYRATEAFF.

The V and J genes are TRBV5-1 and TRBJ2-7; TRBD1 matches at 12 bases. CDR1 and CDR2 (germline): SGHRS, YFSETQ. CDR3 length: 15 amino acids. V lost 0 bases and J lost 7; bases outside the gene matches: 5. The chain's CDR3 is CASSLVGQGALEQYF. Here the CDR3 DNA reads TGCGCCAGCAGCTTGGTGGGACAGGGGGCGCTTGAGCAGTACTTC.